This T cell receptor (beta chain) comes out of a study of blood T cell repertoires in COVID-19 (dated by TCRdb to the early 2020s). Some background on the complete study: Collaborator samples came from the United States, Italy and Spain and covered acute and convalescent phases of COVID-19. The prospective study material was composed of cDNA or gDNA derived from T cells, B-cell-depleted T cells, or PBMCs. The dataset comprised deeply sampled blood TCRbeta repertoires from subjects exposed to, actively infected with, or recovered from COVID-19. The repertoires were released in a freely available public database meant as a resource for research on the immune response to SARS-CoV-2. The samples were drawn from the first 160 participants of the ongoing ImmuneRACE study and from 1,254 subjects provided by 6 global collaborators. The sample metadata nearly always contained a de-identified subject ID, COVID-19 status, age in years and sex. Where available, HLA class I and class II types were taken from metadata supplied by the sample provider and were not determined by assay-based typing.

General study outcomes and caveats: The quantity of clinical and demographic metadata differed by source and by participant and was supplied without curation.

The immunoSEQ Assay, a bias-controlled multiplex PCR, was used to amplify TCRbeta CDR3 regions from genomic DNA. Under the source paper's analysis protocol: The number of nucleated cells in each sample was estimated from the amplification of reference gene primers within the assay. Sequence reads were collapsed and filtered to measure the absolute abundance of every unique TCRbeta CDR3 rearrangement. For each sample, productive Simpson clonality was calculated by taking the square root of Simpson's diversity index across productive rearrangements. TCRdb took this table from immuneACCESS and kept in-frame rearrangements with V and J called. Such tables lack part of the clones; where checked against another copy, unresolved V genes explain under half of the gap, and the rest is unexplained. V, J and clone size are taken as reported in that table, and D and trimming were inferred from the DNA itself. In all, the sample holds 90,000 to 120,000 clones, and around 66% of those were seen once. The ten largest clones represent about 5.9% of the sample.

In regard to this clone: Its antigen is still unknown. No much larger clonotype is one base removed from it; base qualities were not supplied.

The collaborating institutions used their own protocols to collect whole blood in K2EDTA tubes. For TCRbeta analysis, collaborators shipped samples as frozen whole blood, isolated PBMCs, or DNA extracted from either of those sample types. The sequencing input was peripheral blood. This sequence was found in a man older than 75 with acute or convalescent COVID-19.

The nucleotide sequence reads TGTGCCACCAGTGGTGTGGTCGGGAGATCAGGTAATGAGCAGTTCTTC. Translated, this is CATSGVVGRSGNEQFF. This sequence uses TRBV24-1 and TRBJ2-1; the D region possibly corresponds to TRBD2 (6 bases align). The CDR3, from cysteine to phenylalanine, totals 16 residues. Kept here is only the CDR3 DNA, which spans 48 bases and is read in frame from base 1. The germline V gene supplies CDR1 KGHDR and CDR2 SFDVKD. The trim is 5 bases for V and 7 bases for J, with a gap of 20 bases between the germline ends.